The clone carrying this T cell receptor beta chain appeared once. The antigen remains unidentified. The sample belongs to a study of Graves' ophthalmopathy and Graves' hyperthyroidism. Overall study results and limits: Most thyroid-expanded clonotypes exceeding 0.001 frequency were also found in blood. It was with approximately 70% sensitivity and about 73% specificity that the model predicted ophthalmopathy progression.

CDR3 length: 18 residues. V was pared by 3 bases and J by 1 base, with 9 bases of the junction left unmatched. Germline V lookup: CDR1 WSHSY, CDR2 SAAADI. The TCR beta CDR3 regions underwent amplification from RNA transcripts. HTBI primers primed a first-round RT-PCR, and a second-round multiplex PCR followed. TCRdb analysed the multiplex PCR reads with MiXCR anew, one entry per CDR3 protein. The sample lists over 650,000 distinct CDR3 sequences, over 40% occurring once. The specimen was peripheral blood. The clonotype was recovered from an adult man with Graves' ophthalmopathy. V gene TRBV10-2 combines with J gene TRBJ2-1; 10 bases are a match to TRBD2. As DNA, the CDR3 is TGCGCCAGCAGTGACGCTAGCGGGAGCCGTCTTTCCTACAATGAGCAGTTCTTC. Translation: CASSDASGSRLSYNEQFF.